A selection of T cell receptor beta chains follows, all from one sample in a study of TIL therapy for anti-PD-1-resistant metastatic lung cancer. Measured with immunoSEQ multiplex PCR; TCRdb has only the in-frame clones, and not every one. This table has more than 9,000 clones, about 54% appearing once. The source was tumor tissue, collected at baseline. These receptor sequences come from a person aged 25-80 years with non-small cell lung cancer. Each CDR3 is given with its conserved first and last residue. The order of the fields is V gene, D gene, J gene, clone size, CDR3 protein, CDR3 DNA. D genes are given only for firm matches. Where a row states a size, it is once, few, many or the class of an expanded clone; other rows omit it.

V gene: TRBV19
D gene: NA
J gene: TRBJ2-7
clone size: NA
CDR3 protein: CASSIVGSSYEQYF
CDR3 DNA: TGTGCCAGTAGTATAGTCGGCAGCTCCTACGAGCAGTACTTC

V gene: TRBV30
D gene: NA
J gene: TRBJ2-7
clone size: few
CDR3 protein: CAWARGNEQYF
CDR3 DNA: TGTGCCTGGGCCAGGGGCAACGAGCAGTACTTC

V gene: TRBV6-5
D gene: TRBD1
J gene: TRBJ1-2
clone size: NA
CDR3 protein: CASSYSRTGGAYGYTF
CDR3 DNA: TGTGCCAGCAGTTACTCCCGGACAGGGGGAGCCTATGGCTACACCTTC

V gene: TRBV5-3
D gene: TRBD1
J gene: TRBJ2-1
clone size: few
CDR3 protein: CARSLRQGSSNEQFF
CDR3 DNA: TGTGCCAGAAGCTTAAGACAGGGGTCGAGCAATGAGCAGTTCTTC

V gene: TRBV7-2
D gene: TRBD2
J gene: TRBJ2-3
clone size: NA
CDR3 protein: CASSLAGGLARVTDTQYF
CDR3 DNA: TGTGCCAGCAGCTTAGCGGGGGGACTAGCTCGGGTCACAGATACGCAGTATTTT

V gene: TRBV6-5
D gene: NA
J gene: TRBJ1-1
clone size: few
CDR3 protein: CASSYPGAVTEAFF
CDR3 DNA: TGTGCCAGCAGTTACCCCGGCGCAGTCACTGAAGCTTTCTTT

V gene: TRBV6-1
D gene: TRBD1
J gene: TRBJ1-2
clone size: NA
CDR3 protein: CASSEVGGVGYTF
CDR3 DNA: TGTGCCAGCAGTGAGGTAGGGGGCGTTGGCTACACCTTC

V gene: TRBV6-5
D gene: TRBD2
J gene: TRBJ2-1
clone size: medium-sized
CDR3 protein: CASSYSPSGSRNEQFF
CDR3 DNA: TGTGCCAGCAGTTACTCACCTAGCGGGAGCCGGAATGAGCAGTTCTTC

V gene: TRBV7-3
D gene: NA
J gene: TRBJ2-1
clone size: once
CDR3 protein: CASSYQPNSWEQFF
CDR3 DNA: TGTGCCAGCAGCTATCAACCTAATTCGTGGGAGCAGTTCTTC

V gene: TRBV6-5
D gene: TRBD1
J gene: TRBJ2-7
clone size: NA
CDR3 protein: CASSYGTGVSYEQYF
CDR3 DNA: TGTGCCAGCAGTTACGGGACAGGGGTTTCCTACGAGCAGTACTTC

V gene: TRBV7-3
D gene: TRBD1
J gene: TRBJ1-5
clone size: few
CDR3 protein: CASSVKQGAGNQPQHF
CDR3 DNA: TGTGCCAGCAGCGTCAAACAGGGGGCGGGCAATCAGCCCCAGCATTTT

V gene: TRBV28
D gene: TRBD1
J gene: TRBJ2-7
clone size: NA
CDR3 protein: CASSPPRGQGPYEQYF
CDR3 DNA: TGTGCCAGCAGTCCCCCGCGGGGACAGGGCCCCTACGAGCAGTACTTC

V gene: TRBV30
D gene: TRBD1
J gene: TRBJ2-5
clone size: NA
CDR3 protein: CAWSSATRQGVRETQYF
CDR3 DNA: TGTGCCTGGAGTTCCGCCACAAGACAGGGGGTGCGAGAGACCCAGTACTTC

V gene: TRBV6-1
D gene: NA
J gene: TRBJ2-7
clone size: NA
CDR3 protein: CASSERGMWEQYF
CDR3 DNA: TGTGCCAGCAGTGAAAGGGGGATGTGGGAGCAGTACTTC

V gene: TRBV24-1
D gene: NA
J gene: TRBJ2-5
clone size: NA
CDR3 protein: CATSGRRIEETQYF
CDR3 DNA: TGTGCCACCAGTGGCCGTCGGATAGAAGAGACCCAGTACTTC

V gene: TRBV5-1
D gene: NA
J gene: TRBJ2-5
clone size: NA
CDR3 protein: CASSLASDQYQETQYF
CDR3 DNA: TGCGCCAGCAGCTTGGCGAGCGATCAATACCAAGAGACCCAGTACTTC

V gene: TRBV11-2
D gene: NA
J gene: TRBJ2-2
clone size: NA
CDR3 protein: CASSFFGPGELFF
CDR3 DNA: TGTGCCAGCAGCTTCTTCGGTCCCGGGGAGCTGTTTTTT

V gene: TRBV11-2
D gene: NA
J gene: TRBJ2-3
clone size: medium-sized
CDR3 protein: CASSLDREFTDTQYF
CDR3 DNA: TGTGCCAGCAGCTTAGACAGGGAGTTCACAGATACGCAGTATTTT